These T cell receptor beta chains were read from a single sample in a study of shared clonotypes between healthy human individuals. Libraries were prepared by immunoSEQ multiplex PCR; TCRdb keeps only in-frame clonotypes and omits some of them. The repertoire includes 2 million to 3 million clones, approximately 93% of them detected once, and 0.35% to 0.45% sits in the top ten. Material for sequencing was naive CD4+ T cells from PBMCs. These receptors all stem from a man between 18 and 29 years old in good health. Some clones in this sample may be carry-over from other donors' samples. The CDR3 runs from the conserved cysteine through the conserved F or W. The D gene is left open where the match is weak. The size of a clone is reported for some rows only, either as once, few or many, or as a class for expanded clones.

CASSLSALAKDTQYF,TGTGCCAGCAGCTTATCGGCGCTAGCGAAGGATACGCAGTATTTT,NA,TRBV7-3,TRBJ2-3,NA
CASSPGGYEQYF,TGTGCCAGCTCACCTGGGGGCTACGAGCAGTACTTC,NA,TRBV18,TRBJ2-7,NA
CASSLAYGSGETQYF,TGCGCCAGCAGCTTGGCCTACGGGAGTGGGGAGACCCAGTACTTC,NA,TRBV5-1,TRBJ2-5,once
CASSPPSVYNEQFF,TGTGCCAGCAGTCCGCCGAGCGTGTACAATGAGCAGTTCTTC,NA,TRBV28,TRBJ2-1,NA
CASSVQGRANQPQHF,TGTGCCAGTAGTGTACAGGGAAGGGCGAATCAGCCCCAGCATTTT,NA,TRBV19,TRBJ1-5,NA
CASSLGGTVNYGYTF,TGTGCCAGCAGCTTAGGGGGGACGGTGAACTATGGCTACACCTTC,NA,TRBV7-6,TRBJ1-2,NA
CASSGGLTSYNEQFF,TGTGCCAGCAGCGGAGGACTAACCTCCTACAATGAGCAGTTCTTC,NA,TRBV7-3,TRBJ2-1,NA
CASSVGVSGSTDTQYF,TGTGCCAGCAGCGTAGGGGTATCCGGGAGCACAGATACGCAGTATTTT,NA,TRBV9,TRBJ2-3,NA
CASAREGQADTQYF,TGTGCCAGCGCCAGGGAGGGCCAGGCAGATACGCAGTATTTT,TRBD2,TRBV7-3,TRBJ2-3,NA
CASSIGSGNTIYF,TGTGCCAGTAGTATCGGCTCTGGAAACACCATATATTTT,NA,TRBV19,TRBJ1-3,NA
CASSGTSHYNEQFF,TGTGCCAGCAGCGGGACTAGCCACTACAATGAGCAGTTCTTC,TRBD2,TRBV9,TRBJ2-1,NA
CASSQVEVSIRERDNEQFF,TGCGCCAGCAGCCAAGTGGAGGTGTCCATCCGGGAGCGGGACAATGAGCAGTTCTTC,NA,TRBV4-3,TRBJ2-1,NA
CASSLVSPPGGYTF,TGTGCCAGCAGTTTAGTATCCCCCCCGGGAGGCTACACCTTC,NA,TRBV28,TRBJ1-2,NA
CASSQEGTGGGYTF,TGCGCCAGCAGCCAAGAAGGGACTGGGGGTGGCTACACCTTC,NA,TRBV5-1,TRBJ1-2,NA
CASSSPGLSSYEQYF,TGTGCCAGCAGCTCCCCGGGACTGAGCTCCTACGAGCAGTACTTC,NA,TRBV11-2,TRBJ2-7,NA
CAISESGVEQFF,TGTGCCATCAGTGAGTCGGGGGTTGAGCAGTTCTTC,NA,TRBV10-3,TRBJ2-1,NA
CASTGGRALETQYF,TGTGCCAGCACTGGCGGGAGGGCTCTTGAGACCCAGTACTTC,TRBD2,TRBV7-2,TRBJ2-5,NA
CASSLVFRDGEAFF,TGTGCCAGCAGCTTAGTATTTAGGGACGGTGAAGCTTTCTTT,NA,TRBV7-2,TRBJ1-1,NA
CASSLGGADTQYF,TGTGCCAGCTCCCTGGGGGGGGCAGATACGCAGTATTTT,TRBD2,TRBV18,TRBJ2-3,NA
CAIRSGTDYEQYF,TGTGCCATCAGGTCCGGGACAGACTACGAGCAGTACTTC,TRBD1,TRBV10-3,TRBJ2-7,NA
CASSEPGPSTDTQYF,TGTGCCAGCAGTGAACCGGGTCCCAGCACAGATACGCAGTATTTT,NA,TRBV6-1,TRBJ2-3,NA
CASSVGIENTEAFF,TGCGCCAGCAGCGTAGGGATCGAGAACACTGAAGCTTTCTTT,NA,TRBV5-1,TRBJ1-1,NA
CASRIMNTEAFF,TGTGCCAGCAGGATCATGAACACTGAAGCTTTCTTT,NA,TRBV28,TRBJ1-1,NA
CASSSHPTDTQYF,TGTGCCAGCAGCTCCCACCCCACAGATACGCAGTATTTT,NA,TRBV7-7,TRBJ2-3,NA
CASSSGAGGNTIYF,TGCGCCAGCAGCTCAGGGGCTGGCGGAAACACCATATATTTT,NA,TRBV5-1,TRBJ1-3,NA
CASSYTGEGKTEAFF,TGTGCCAGCAGTTATACAGGGGAGGGAAAAACTGAAGCTTTCTTT,TRBD1,TRBV2,TRBJ1-1,NA
CASIVSGQLNTEAFF,TGTGCCAGCATAGTATCGGGACAGCTGAACACTGAAGCTTTCTTT,TRBD1,TRBV28,TRBJ1-1,NA
CASSLRQPTNTGELFF,TGTGCCAGCAGCTTGAGGCAGCCCACGAACACCGGGGAGCTGTTTTTT,NA,TRBV5-5,TRBJ2-2,NA
CASSPVYGTEYSEQYF,TGTGCCAGCTCACCTGTTTATGGGACAGAGTACAGCGAGCAGTACTTC,TRBD1,TRBV18,TRBJ2-7,NA
CASSVGVTSSGNTIYF,TGTGCCAGCAGCGTGGGAGTAACGAGCTCTGGAAACACCATATATTTT,NA,TRBV9,TRBJ1-3,NA
CASSLIDKDNEQFF,TGTGCCAGCAGCTTGATAGATAAGGACAATGAGCAGTTCTTC,NA,TRBV5-4,TRBJ2-1,NA
CASSLALSSGSTDTQYF,TGTGCCAGCAGCTTAGCGCTGTCTAGCGGTAGCACAGATACGCAGTATTTT,TRBD2,TRBV7-2,TRBJ2-3,NA